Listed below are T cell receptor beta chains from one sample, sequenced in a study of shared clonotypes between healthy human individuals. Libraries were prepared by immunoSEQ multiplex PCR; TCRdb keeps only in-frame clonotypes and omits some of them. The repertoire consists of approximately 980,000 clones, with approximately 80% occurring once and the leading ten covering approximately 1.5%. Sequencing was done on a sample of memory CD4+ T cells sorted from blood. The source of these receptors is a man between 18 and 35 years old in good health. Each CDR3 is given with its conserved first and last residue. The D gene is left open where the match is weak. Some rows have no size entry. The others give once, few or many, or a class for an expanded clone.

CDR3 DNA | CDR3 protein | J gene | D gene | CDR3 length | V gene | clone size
TGTGCCAGTAGTATAGTCAGGACAGGTCAAGAGACCCAGTACTTC | CASSIVRTGQETQYF | TRBJ2-5 | TRBD1 | 15 | TRBV19 | NA
TGTGCCAGCACTCTGGAGGGTTTGGCTTCCTATGGCTACACCTTC | CASTLEGLASYGYTF | TRBJ1-2 | NA | 15 | TRBV9 | NA
TGTGCCTGGAGTGTACAACAGAGCAATCAGCCCCAGCATTTT | CAWSVQQSNQPQHF | TRBJ1-5 | NA | 14 | TRBV30 | few
TGTGCCAGCAGCTTGGTCGGGGGTAATTCACCCCTCCACTTT | CASSLVGGNSPLHF | TRBJ1-6 | NA | 14 | TRBV7-2 | NA
TGTGCCAGCTCACCCACGGGGACAGCTACCGAAAAACTGTTTTTT | CASSPTGTATEKLFF | TRBJ1-4 | TRBD1 | 15 | TRBV18 | NA
TGTGCCAGCATCAGATTAGGGGCCAACGTCCTGACTTTC | CASIRLGANVLTF | TRBJ2-6 | NA | 13 | TRBV6-6 | once
TGTGCCAGCAGCCAACAGGGGGGGAACACTGAAGCTTTCTTT | CASSQQGGNTEAFF | TRBJ1-1 | TRBD1 | 14 | TRBV7-9 | once
TGTGCCTGGAGTGCCCCAGGAGATAGCAATCAGCCCCAGCATTTT | CAWSAPGDSNQPQHF | TRBJ1-5 | NA | 15 | TRBV30 | few
TGTGCCAGCAGCTTAGGAGGACTAGCGGAGCTAGGATTCTACGAGCAGTACTTC | CASSLGGLAELGFYEQYF | TRBJ2-7 | TRBD2 | 18 | TRBV7-2 | few
TGTGCCAGCAGCTCTCCTAGCACAGATACGCAGTATTTT | CASSSPSTDTQYF | TRBJ2-3 | NA | 13 | TRBV7-2 | NA
TGTGCCAGCAGCCGCACGACAGGAGACTATAATTCACCCCTCCACTTT | CASSRTTGDYNSPLHF | TRBJ1-6 | NA | 16 | TRBV5-4 | NA
TGCGCCAGCAGCCAAAGTGGAGGAGGATGGAATTCACCCCTCCACTTT | CASSQSGGGWNSPLHF | TRBJ1-6 | NA | 16 | TRBV4-1 | NA
TGTGCCAGCAGCTCCGGGACAAGCTCCTATAATTCACCCCTCCACTTT | CASSSGTSSYNSPLHF | TRBJ1-6 | NA | 16 | TRBV5-5 | NA
TGTGCCAGCAGCCAGATGGGAGAGACCCAGTACTTC | CASSQMGETQYF | TRBJ2-5 | NA | 12 | TRBV7-2 | NA
TGTGCCAGCAGTGGGGGACAGGGAGGTTCACCCCTCCACTTT | CASSGGQGGSPLHF | TRBJ1-6 | TRBD1 | 14 | TRBV6-1 | NA
TGTGCCAGCACCCTGGTTCCCGGGGAGCTGTTTTTT | CASTLVPGELFF | TRBJ2-2 | NA | 12 | TRBV25-1 | once
TGCGCCAGCGGGACAGGGACAAGGGAGACCCAGTACTTC | CASGTGTRETQYF | TRBJ2-5 | TRBD1 | 13 | TRBV10-1 | NA
TGTGCCAGCAGCTTAGGGTATTACCACAATCAGCCCCAGCATTTT | CASSLGYYHNQPQHF | TRBJ1-5 | NA | 15 | TRBV7-2 | NA
TGTGCCTGGAGTGACTTCGGGTCACCCCTCCACTTT | CAWSDFGSPLHF | TRBJ1-6 | NA | 12 | TRBV30 | NA
TGTGCCATCAGCGACCCTAACAATGAGCAGTTCTTC | CAISDPNNEQFF | TRBJ2-1 | NA | 12 | TRBV10-3 | NA
TGCGCCAGCAGGGAAGCCCGTAACAGGTTCACAGATACGCAGTATTTT | CASREARNRFTDTQYF | TRBJ2-3 | NA | 16 | TRBV10-1 | NA
TGCAGCGTTGTTAAGGACAGGGGACTCACTGAAGCTTTCTTT | CSVVKDRGLTEAFF | TRBJ1-1 | TRBD1 | 14 | TRBV29-1 | once
TGTGCCAGCAGCCGAAGGCGCGATAGCGGGAGTTTAGATACGCAGTATTTT | CASSRRRDSGSLDTQYF | TRBJ2-3 | TRBD2 | 17 | TRBV5-4 | NA
TGTGCCAGCTCTATTGGCAGATCTAGCACAGATACGCAGTATTTT | CASSIGRSSTDTQYF | TRBJ2-3 | NA | 15 | TRBV6-5 | NA
TGTGCCAGCAGTTATTGGGAGACCCAGTACTTC | CASSYWETQYF | TRBJ2-5 | NA | 11 | TRBV6-6 | NA
TGTGCCAGCGCCATGGGTGGGGGACAGGGGGCGTTCGGGGAGCTGTTTTTT | CASAMGGGQGAFGELFF | TRBJ2-2 | TRBD1 | 17 | TRBV11-2 | few
TGTGCCATCAGTGAAAGGGGCGGGCAGGGGGCGCGAGAGCAGTACTTC | CAISERGGQGAREQYF | TRBJ2-7 | TRBD1 | 16 | TRBV10-3 | NA
TGTGCCAGCAGTTTAGGTCAGCTCTTTAACTATGGCTACACCTTC | CASSLGQLFNYGYTF | TRBJ1-2 | NA | 15 | TRBV28 | NA
TGTGCCACCAGCAGAGATTGGGGAGTTGAAGCTTTCTTT | CATSRDWGVEAFF | TRBJ1-1 | NA | 13 | TRBV15 | NA
TGTGCCAGCAGTGGTCCGGGACTAGCGGGAACCGGGGAGCTGTTTTTT | CASSGPGLAGTGELFF | TRBJ2-2 | TRBD2 | 16 | TRBV27 | NA
TGTGCCAGCAGTCCCCATATGGGGGAATTCGTCCAGCCCCAGCATTTT | CASSPHMGEFVQPQHF | TRBJ1-5 | NA | 16 | TRBV28 | NA
TGTGCCATCAGTGAGTCACGTCCGGGACAGGGATTTATTGAAGCTTTCTTT | CAISESRPGQGFIEAFF | TRBJ1-1 | TRBD1 | 17 | TRBV10-3 | NA
TGCAGCGTTTACAGGGGAACTGAAGCTTTCTTT | CSVYRGTEAFF | TRBJ1-1 | TRBD1 | 11 | TRBV29-1 | NA
TGTGCCAGCAGCTCGACAGGGGGCGTTTCAACTGAAGCTTTCTTT | CASSSTGGVSTEAFF | TRBJ1-1 | TRBD1 | 15 | TRBV5-6 | NA
TGCGCCAGCAGCTCGGGGACAGGGGGCGATGGCTACACCTTC | CASSSGTGGDGYTF | TRBJ1-2 | TRBD1 | 14 | TRBV5-1 | NA
TGTGCCATTACCGGGGGGAGCTTCACAGATACGCAGTATTTT | CAITGGSFTDTQYF | TRBJ2-3 | TRBD2 | 14 | TRBV28 | NA
TGCGCCAGCAGCTTGAGGGTTGCGAACACTGAAGCTTTCTTT | CASSLRVANTEAFF | TRBJ1-1 | NA | 14 | TRBV5-1 | NA
TGCGCCAGCAGCCAACCCAACAGGGGCGTCTGGGGGGAGCAGTACTTC | CASSQPNRGVWGEQYF | TRBJ2-7 | TRBD1 | 16 | TRBV4-1 | NA